A single sample gave rise to the 12 T cell receptor beta chains below, sequenced in a study of graft-versus-host responses after intestinal transplantation. Method: immunoSEQ multiplex PCR; TCRdb's copy keeps in-frame clones and lacks some. Here the sample spans approximately 20,000 clones, almost 95% being singletons. Here the sequenced sample was PBMCs, taken about 250 days after intestinal transplant. These TCRs come from a human patient who received an intestinal transplant, so some T cells may come from the graft donor.

This chain links TRBV9 with TRBJ2-2; 13 bases fit TRBD2. Germline lookup yields CDR1 SGDLS and CDR2 YYNGEE. The trim removed 0 bases at V and 3 bases at J, leaving 8 bases unmatched. CDR3 length: 19 residues. The CDR3 sequence: CASSVATGLAGVYTGELFF. CDR3 in DNA: TGTGCCAGCAGCGTAGCTACAGGACTAGCGGGGGTCTACACCGGGGAGCTGTTTTTT.

The chain is built from TRBV6-1 and TRBJ1-6; possibly TRBD1 for D (6 bases). The ends were cut back, 6 bases at V and 5 bases at J, with 14 bases in the middle. The CDR3 spans 15 residues. Germline CDR1 is MNHNS and CDR2 is SASEGT. The CDR3 reads CASSQEGGDNSPLHF. As DNA, the CDR3 is TGTGCCAGCAGCCAAGAAGGGGGAGATAATTCACCCCTCCACTTT.

The V and J genes are TRBV30 and TRBJ2-7, with D perhaps TRBD2 (6 bases). The length of the CDR3 is 14 residues. Trimming took off 3 bases at V and 2 bases at J, with 14 bases between the two ends. CDR1 and CDR2 from the germline V gene are GTSNPN and SVGIG (reference sequence). DNA for the CDR3: TGTGCCTGGAGGTCTAGCGTTTCAACCTACGAGCAGTACTTC. Translated, it gives CAWRSSVSTYEQYF.

The J gene is TRBJ2-2, the V gene TRBV27; 8 bases are shared with TRBD2. Trimming at V came to 5 bases and at J to 2 bases, leaving 10 bases not matched to a gene. Germline values: CDR1 MNHEY, CDR2 SMNVEV (reference sequence). The CDR3 contains 17 residues. The CDR3: CASSLRSGMVNTGELFF. CDR3 nucleotide sequence: TGTGCCAGCAGTCTCCGTAGCGGGATGGTTAACACCGGGGAGCTGTTTTTT.

This clone was observed a handful of times. The chain joins TRBV6-1 to TRBJ1-5; unclear D gene. CDR3 length: 13 amino acids. The germline CDR1 and CDR2 sequences are MNHNS and SASEGT. V lost 2 bases, J lost 6 bases, and 8 bases lay in between. The CDR3: CASSEWGGQPQHF. Written as DNA, the CDR3 is TGTGCCAGCAGTGAATGGGGTGGTCAGCCCCAGCATTTT.

The rearrangement joins TRBV7-9 to TRBJ2-7; 10 nucleotides align to TRBD2. Germline trimming cut 6 bases from V and 1 base from J; bases unmatched to any gene: 9. The CDR3 has 16 amino acids. Looked up from germline, CDR1 is SEHNR and CDR2 is FQNEAQ (reference sequence). The CDR3 nucleotides read TGTGCCAGCAGTGAAGCTTGGACTAGCGGATCCTACGAGCAGTACTTC. Residues: CASSEAWTSGSYEQYF.

The chain employs TRBV4-2 and TRBJ2-1; D may match TRBD1 or TRBD2 (5 bases each). This CDR3 contains 14 residues. The V gene lost 4 bases and the J gene lost 2 bases, with 9 bases spanning the gap. The germline CDR1 and CDR2 sequences are LGHNA and YNFKEQ. The CDR3 DNA reads as TGTGCCAGCAGCCCGGGGCTAACCTACAATGAGCAGTTCTTC. Translated: CASSPGLTYNEQFF.

This sequence joins TRBV7-6 and TRBJ2-7; the match to TRBD2 covers 8 bases. The CDR3 length is 18 residues. Trimming took 5 bases from V and 2 from J; bases not matched to a gene: 17. Germline V CDR1 and CDR2: SGHVS, FNYEAQ. CDR3 region: CASSPGGGAGGPPYEQYF. As DNA, the CDR3 is TGTGCCAGCAGCCCAGGCGGCGGGGCGGGAGGTCCCCCCTACGAGCAGTACTTC.

The rearrangement uses TRBV4-1 and TRBJ2-3, with 9 bases fitting TRBD2. The junction had 3 bases not matched to a gene; V was cut back by 1 base and J by 4 bases. The CDR3 sequence is 15 residues long. The germline V gene has CDR1 MGHRA and CDR2 YSYEKL. Here the CDR3 reads CASSQAGTSPDTQYF. Written as DNA, the CDR3 is TGCGCCAGCAGCCAAGCCGGGACTAGCCCAGATACGCAGTATTTT.

This clone is a singleton in its sample. V and J are TRBV9 and TRBJ2-3; D is ambiguous. This CDR3 spans 18 amino acids. Trimming cost V 3 bases and J 2 bases, with 22 bases left between them. Germline V gives CDR1 SGDLS, CDR2 YYNGEE. CDR3 nucleotide sequence: TGTGCCAGCAGCGCAACAGAATTACCCTTTGATATCACAGATACGCAGTATTTT. Amino acid sequence: CASSATELPFDITDTQYF.

The chain joins TRBV7-2 to TRBJ2-7; TRBD2 matches at 15 bases. V shed 6 bases and J 4 bases; nucleotides not matched to a gene: 7. The CDR3 loop spans 16 amino acids. Per germline, CDR1 SGHTA and CDR2 FQGNSA. The DNA for the CDR3 is TGTGCCAGCAGTTTCGGACTAGCGGGAGGGCCGTACGAGCAGTACTTC. The encoded protein is CASSFGLAGGPYEQYF. Complete variable domain (other parts from reference TRBV7-2 and TRBJ2-7): GAGVSQSPSNKVTEKGKDVELRCDPISGHTALYWYRQSLGQGLEFLIYFQGNSAPDKSGLPSDRFSAERTGGSVSTLTIQRTQQEDSAVYLCASSFGLAGGPYEQYFGPGTRLTVT.

This clone was found once. The chain employs TRBV10-3 and TRBJ2-7; D not certain. V was shortened by 0 bases and J by 0 bases, with 9 bases between the two germline ends. CDR1 is ENHRY, CDR2 SYGVKD, per germline. This CDR3 comprises 15 residues. CDR3 DNA: TGTGCCATCAGTGAGTCTGACGGCCCCTCCTACGAGCAGTACTTC. Residues: CAISESDGPSYEQYF.